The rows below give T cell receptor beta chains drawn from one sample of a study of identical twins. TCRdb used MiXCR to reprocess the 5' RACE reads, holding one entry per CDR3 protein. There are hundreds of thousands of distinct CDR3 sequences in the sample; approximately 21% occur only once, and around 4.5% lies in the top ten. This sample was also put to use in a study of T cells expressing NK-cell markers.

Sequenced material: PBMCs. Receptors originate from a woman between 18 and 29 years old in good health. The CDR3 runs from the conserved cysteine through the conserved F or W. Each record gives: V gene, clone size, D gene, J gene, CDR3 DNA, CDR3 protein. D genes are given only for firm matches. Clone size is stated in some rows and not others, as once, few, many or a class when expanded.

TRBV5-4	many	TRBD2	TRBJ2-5	TGTGCCAGCAGCTTGGGACTAGCGAACCAAGAGACCCAGTACTTC	CASSLGLANQETQYF
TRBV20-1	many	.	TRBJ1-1	TGCAGTGCTAGAGATGGCGGCGGGAACACTGAAGCTTTCTTT	CSARDGGGNTEAFF
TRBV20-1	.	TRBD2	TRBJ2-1	TGCAGTGCTAGCGGGCGGGGGGGGAACAATGAGCAGTTCTTC	CSASGRGGNNEQFF
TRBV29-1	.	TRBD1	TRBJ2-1	TGCAGCGCCCGGGACAGGGAACCGGGTAATGAGCAGTTCTTC	CSARDREPGNEQFF
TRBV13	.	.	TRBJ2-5	TGTGCCAGCAGCTTTTACGGTGCGGAGACCCAGTACTTC	CASSFYGAETQYF
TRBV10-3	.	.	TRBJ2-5	TGTGCCATCAGTGCGAATGAAGAGACCCAGTACTTC	CAISANEETQYF
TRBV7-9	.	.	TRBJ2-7	TGTGCCAGCTCTGGAGGAATCTCCTACGAGCAGTACTTC	CASSGGISYEQYF
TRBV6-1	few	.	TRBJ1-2	TGTGCCAGCAGCCAACAGTTCTTAGGATACTATGGCTACACCTTC	CASSQQFLGYYGYTF
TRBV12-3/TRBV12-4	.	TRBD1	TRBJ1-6	TGTGCCAGCAGTCTACAGGGGGCTGGGTCACCCCTCCACTTT	CASSLQGAGSPLHF
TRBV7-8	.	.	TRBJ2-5	TGTGCCAGCAGCTTAGCGCTGGGGGCCTCCCAAGAGACCCAGTACTTC	CASSLALGASQETQYF
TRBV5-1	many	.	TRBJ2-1	TGCGCCAGCAGCCTGGTTTACCTCAATGAGCAGTTCTTC	CASSLVYLNEQFF
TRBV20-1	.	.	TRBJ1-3	TGCAGTGCTAGGTCCCCCGGAAACACCATATATTTT	CSARSPGNTIYF
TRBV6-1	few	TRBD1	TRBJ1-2	TGTGCCAGCAGGCGGACAGGGAACTATGGCTACACCTTC	CASRRTGNYGYTF
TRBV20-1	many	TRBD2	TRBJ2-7	TGCAGTGCTGTTAGCGGGAGTAATAACGAGCAGTACTTC	CSAVSGSNNEQYF
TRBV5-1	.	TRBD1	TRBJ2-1	TGCGCCAGCAGCCGGGGACAGGTCCCAAACAATGAGCAGTTCTTC	CASSRGQVPNNEQFF
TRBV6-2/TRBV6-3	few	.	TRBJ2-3	TGTGCCAGCAGTTATGTTTATACGCAGTATTTT	CASSYVYTQYF
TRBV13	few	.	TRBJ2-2	TGTGCCAGCAGCACTAGACAGGTTAAGGGCACCGGGGAGCTGTTTTTT	CASSTRQVKGTGELFF
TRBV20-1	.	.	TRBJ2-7	TGCAGTGCCGACCGGACGGCTACGCGAGAGCAGTACTTC	CSADRTATREQYF
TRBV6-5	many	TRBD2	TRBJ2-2	TGTGCCAGCAGTTACTCGGGACTAGCGAACACCGGGGAGCTGTTTTTT	CASSYSGLANTGELFF
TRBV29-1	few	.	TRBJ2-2	TGCAGCGCCACCCTGCTGCAGGGTGGGACCGGGGAGCTGTTTTTT	CSATLLQGGTGELFF
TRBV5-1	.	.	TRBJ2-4	TGCGCCAGCAGCGTTATTCCGGGGAAAAACATTCAGTACTTC	CASSVIPGKNIQYF
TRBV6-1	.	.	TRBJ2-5	TGTGCCAGCAGGGCAGTCCAAGAGACCCAGTACTTC	CASRAVQETQYF
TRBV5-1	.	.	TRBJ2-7	TGCGCCAGCAGCTTGGAGGGCAGGGTCCACGAGCAGTACTTC	CASSLEGRVHEQYF
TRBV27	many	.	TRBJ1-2	TGTGCCAGCAGTTTTAGACTGAGAGGGTATGGCTACACCTTC	CASSFRLRGYGYTF
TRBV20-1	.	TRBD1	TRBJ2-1	TGCAGTGCTGGACGACAGGGTATCTACAATGAGCAGTTCTTC	CSAGRQGIYNEQFF
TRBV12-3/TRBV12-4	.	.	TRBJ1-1	TGTGCCAGCAGTCAAGGGGGAATGAACACTGAAGCTTTATTT	CASSQGGMNTEALF
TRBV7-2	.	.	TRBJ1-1	TGTGCCAGCAGCTTGACCCGGGCCATGAACACTGAAGCTTTCTTT	CASSLTRAMNTEAFF
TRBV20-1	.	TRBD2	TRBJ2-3	TGCAGTGCTAGAGATCTCGGGAGGCGGAGCACAGATACGCAGTATTTT	CSARDLGRRSTDTQYF
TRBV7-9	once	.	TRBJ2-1	TGTGCCAGCAATAAGTTAGGGGGGTCTGGATACAATGAGCAGTTCTTC	CASNKLGGSGYNEQFF
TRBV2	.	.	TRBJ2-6	TGTGCCACCCCCCGGGACGGCTACTCTGGGGCCAACGTCCTGACTTTC	CATPRDGYSGANVLTF
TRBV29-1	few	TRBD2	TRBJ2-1	TGCAGCGTTGTTCTAGCGGTTGGCAATGAGCAGTTCTTC	CSVVLAVGNEQFF
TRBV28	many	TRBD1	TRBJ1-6	TGTGCCAGCAGTTGGGTTTTTACTGGACAGGTCGTTTCACCCCTCCACTTT	CASSWVFTGQVVSPLHF
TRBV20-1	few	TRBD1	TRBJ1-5	TGCAGTGCCAAAGGGACAGCGAACAATCAGCCCCAGCATTTT	CSAKGTANNQPQHF
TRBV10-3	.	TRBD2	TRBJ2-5	TGTGCCGTCCAATCTGGACTAGCGGGGCCGTACCAAGAGACCCAGTACTTC	CAVQSGLAGPYQETQYF
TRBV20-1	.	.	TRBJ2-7	TGCAGTGCTTTATCTCGGGCCGAACTGGGGGAGCAGTACTTC	CSALSRAELGEQYF
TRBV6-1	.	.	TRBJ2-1	TGTGCCGTCCAGGGAGCAGCGGGCTACAATGAGCAGTTCTTC	CAVQGAAGYNEQFF